The sequence of this T cell receptor beta chain was determined in a study of cytomegalovirus exposure and HLA in healthy donors. Whole-study context: The study placed about four fifths of its approximately 380 genotyped donors in the Caucasian-associated ancestry cluster. Study findings and constraints: Several V segments, TRBV6-2 and TRBV6-3 among them, could not be told apart and were dropped. Cytomegalovirus status was reportedly diagnosed by the classifier with high sensitivity and specificity. Data from an earlier analysis indicated that most TCR beta V segments were productive either about 87% or about 30% of the time.

Of note for this clone: What it binds is not known.

The study ran its PCR with 60 Vbeta and 13 Jbeta primers. Repertoires were generated with immunoSEQ multiplex PCR, while TCRdb's copy carries only in-frame clones and drops some. The sample holds about 160,000 clones, about 75% seen once. Germline trimming cut 4 bases from V and 5 bases from J; bases unmatched to any gene: 13. Germline V gene data show CDR1 as SGDLS and CDR2 as YYNGEE. This CDR3 region has 16 residues. Sequenced: PBMCs. This sequence was found in a female donor in good health and CMV-seronegative. The V and J genes are TRBV9 and TRBJ2-7; 9 positions agree with TRBD1. DNA of the CDR3: TGTGCCAGCAGCTCTAGGGGGACAGGGCCGTCCGACGAGCAGTACTTC. It specifies CASSSRGTGPSDEQYF.